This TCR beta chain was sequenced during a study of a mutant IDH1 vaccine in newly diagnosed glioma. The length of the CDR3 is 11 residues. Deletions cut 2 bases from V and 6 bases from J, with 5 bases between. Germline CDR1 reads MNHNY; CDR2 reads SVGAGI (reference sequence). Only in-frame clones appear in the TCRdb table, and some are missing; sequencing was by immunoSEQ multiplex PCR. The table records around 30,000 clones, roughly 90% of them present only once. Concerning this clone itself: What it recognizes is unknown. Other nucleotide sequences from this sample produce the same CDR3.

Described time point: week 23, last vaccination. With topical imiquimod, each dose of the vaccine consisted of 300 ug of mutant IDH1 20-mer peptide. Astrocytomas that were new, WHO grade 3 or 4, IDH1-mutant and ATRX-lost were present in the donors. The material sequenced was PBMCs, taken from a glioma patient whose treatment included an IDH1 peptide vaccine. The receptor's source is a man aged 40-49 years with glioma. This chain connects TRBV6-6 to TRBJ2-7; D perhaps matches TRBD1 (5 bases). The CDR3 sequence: CASSYRGEQYF. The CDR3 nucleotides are TGTGCCAGCAGTTACAGGGGCGAGCAGTACTTC.